One sample yielded the 27 T cell receptor beta chains listed below, sequenced in a study of T cells in Graves' hyperthyroidism and ophthalmopathy. Amplified TCR beta CDR3 regions derived from RNA transcripts. A set of HTBI primers served as the primers for a first-round RT-PCR of the TCR CDR3. TCRdb passed the multiplex PCR reads through MiXCR, listing each CDR3 protein once. Of hundreds of thousands of distinct CDR3 sequences listed, around 21% are singletons. Input material: blood. The receptor source for this set is a man aged 25-40 years with Graves' ophthalmopathy.

This clonotype was detected a few times. CDR3 sequence: CASSASGWQTQYF. The CDR3 nucleotides read TGCGCCAGCAGTGCCAGCGGGTGGCAGACCCAGTACTTC. This rearrangement joins TRBV10-2 to TRBJ2-5, with D perhaps TRBD2 (6 bases). Trimming took off 4 bases at V and 6 bases at J, with 12 bases between the two ends. The CDR3 length is 13 residues. CDR1 is WSHSY and CDR2 is SAAADI in the germline V gene.

This clonotype has at least ten counts. A read error may explain this, as a much larger clone is one base away. This sequence joins TRBV9 and TRBJ1-1, with D possibly matching TRBD1 (5 bases). CDR1 is SGDLS and CDR2 is YYNGEE in the germline V gene. The ends were cut back, 1 base at V and 1 base at J, with 5 bases in the middle. This CDR3 contains 13 residues. CDR3 nucleotides: TGTGCCAGCAGCGTAAGGGGGAACACTGAAGCTTTCTTT. This encodes CASSVRGNTEAFF.

This clonotype appeared many times. The CDR3 reads CASSHGVRSGNTIYF. For the CDR3, the DNA is TGTGCCAGCAGCCACGGGGTTAGGTCTGGAAACACCATATATTTT. The chain has TRBV3-1 and TRBJ1-3; no firm D call. CDR1 and CDR2 from the germline V gene are LGHDT and YNNKEL (reference sequence). The CDR3 is 15 amino acids. Trimming stripped 3 bases from V and 1 base from J, with 10 bases between.

This clonotype was seen many times. The gene calls are TRBV28 and TRBJ1-2; 8 bases align to TRBD1. The germline V gene has CDR1 MDHEN and CDR2 SYDVKM. This CDR3 has 15 residues. V gave up 5 bases and J gave up 5 bases; unmatched junction bases: 10. In DNA, the CDR3 is TGTGCCAGCAGTCTACACACAGGGGGTAGATATGGCTACACCTTC. It codes for CASSLHTGGRYGYTF.

The gene calls are TRBV28 and TRBJ2-2; 7 nucleotides agree with TRBD2. Germline assignment: CDR1 MDHEN and CDR2 SYDVKM. The CDR3 has 17 residues. V gave up 5 bases and J gave up 4 bases; unmatched junction bases: 13. CDR3 amino acids: CASSAELRERVTGELFF. CDR3 DNA: TGTGCCAGCAGTGCGGAGTTGCGGGAGCGGGTCACCGGGGAGCTGTTTTTT.

The rearrangement joins TRBV28 to TRBJ2-3, with 12 bases matching TRBD2. Germline values: CDR1 MDHEN, CDR2 SYDVKM. CDR3 length equals 15 residues. With V trimmed by 3 bases and J by 5 bases, 3 bases remained unmatched. As DNA, the CDR3 is TGTGCCAGCAGTTTGCTAGCGGGAGGGGTAGATACGCAGTATTTT. It translates to CASSLLAGGVDTQYF.

This chain links TRBV6-1 with TRBJ2-5; 8 positions agree with TRBD2. Germline assignment: CDR1 MNHNS and CDR2 SASEGT. V lost 5 bases and J lost 1; bases outside the gene matches: 3. This CDR3 has 14 amino acids. CDR3 residues: CASSSLAVQETQYF. In DNA, the CDR3 is TGTGCCAGCAGTTCACTAGCGGTCCAAGAGACCCAGTACTTC.

V is TRBV20-1 and J is TRBJ2-1; 14 bases line up with TRBD2. From germline, CDR1 is DFQATT and CDR2 SNEGSKA (reference sequence). V was pared by 4 bases and J by 4 bases, with 6 bases of the junction left unmatched. This CDR3 is built from 16 residues. For the CDR3, the DNA is TGCAGTGCTACGGGACTAGCGGGAGCCGCGTACAATGAGCAGTTCTTC. It yields the protein CSATGLAGAAYNEQFF.

In its sample, this clonotype was seen many times. The chain joins TRBV24-1 to TRBJ2-1; TRBD2 aligns across 8 bases. Germline V lookup: CDR1 KGHDR, CDR2 SFDVKD. V was clipped by 2 bases and J by 1 base; unmatched bases: 6. This CDR3 has 17 residues. The CDR3 coding sequence is TGTGCCACCAGTGATTCCTCCAGCGGGAGTTCCTACAATGAGCAGTTCTTC. Its protein product is CATSDSSSGSSYNEQFF.

The sample holds many counts of this clonotype. The chain is built from TRBV2 and TRBJ2-2, with 8 bases fitting TRBD2. The J segment lost 9 bases and the V segment lost 7 bases, leaving 4 bases of the junction unmatched. Per germline, CDR1 SNHLY and CDR2 FYNNEI. This CDR3 is built from 12 residues. The DNA for the CDR3 is TGTGCCAGCAAGCGGGAGTCCCGGGAGCTGTTTTTT. Translation: CASKRESRELFF.

This clonotype appeared once. A junction boundary mismatches the germline segment, possibly from a read error. The rearrangement joins TRBV28 to TRBJ2-4; D possibly corresponds to TRBD2 (8 bases). The CDR3 totals 14 residues. In germline, CDR1 is MDHEN, CDR2 SYDVKM. Here the CDR3 reads CAGSPGRGLNIQYF. Here the CDR3 DNA reads TGTGCCGGCAGTCCCGGGAGGGGGCTAAACATTCAGTACTTC.

The chain links TRBV20-1 to TRBJ2-7; 8 positions agree with TRBD2. Germline CDR1 DFQATT, CDR2 SNEGSKA (reference sequence). V was clipped by 0 bases and J by 11 bases; unmatched bases: 3. CDR3 length: 11 amino acids. CDR3 region: CSARDQREKYF. CDR3 nucleotide sequence: TGCAGTGCTAGAGACCAGCGGGAGAAGTACTTC.

Concerning this clonotype itself: One junction end disagrees with the germline gene, perhaps due to a read error. This chain uses TRBV7-7 with TRBJ1-5; 12 bases are a match to TRBD1. Germline CDR1 reads SSHAT; CDR2 reads FNYEAQ (reference sequence). The CDR3 is 16 amino acids. The CDR3, as DNA: TGTGCTAGCAGCGCCGGGACAGGGGGCGGAAATCAGCCCCAGCATTTT. It codes for CASSAGTGGGNQPQHF.

V gene TRBV9 combines with J gene TRBJ1-2, with D maybe TRBD1 (5 bases). Trimming removed 0 bases from V and 8 bases from J, with 17 bases in between. This CDR3 has 15 residues. The germline V gene has CDR1 SGDLS and CDR2 YYNGEE. The CDR3 here is CASSVGGAARGGYTF. The CDR3 nucleotides are TGTGCCAGCAGCGTAGGAGGGGCGGCCCGGGGAGGCTACACCTTC.

The CDR3 DNA reads TGCAGTGCTAGAGATGATCGAGGGTCGGATACGCAGTATTTT. Translating it yields CSARDDRGSDTQYF. The rearrangement links TRBV20-1 to TRBJ2-3; the D gene is possibly TRBD2 (5 bases). CDR3 length: 14 amino acids. Germline-derived CDR1 and CDR2 are DFQATT and SNEGSKA (reference sequence). The V and J ends lost 0 bases and 6 bases respectively, with 13 bases between them.

V usage is TRBV7-8 and J usage is TRBJ2-5; perhaps D is TRBD1 or TRBD2 (6 bases each). The germline V and J ends were trimmed by 1 base and 5 bases, with 11 bases remaining between them. Germline loops: CDR1 SGHVS, CDR2 FQNEAQ. CDR3 length: 14 amino acids. CDR3 protein: CASSLDTGRETQYF. In nucleotides, the CDR3 is TGTGCCAGCAGCTTAGATACAGGGAGGGAGACCCAGTACTTC.

The chain combines TRBV6-1 with TRBJ1-3, with D possibly being TRBD1 (5 bases). CDR3 size: 13 residues. Looked up from germline, CDR1 is MNHNS and CDR2 is SASEGT. Trimming took 8 bases from V and 1 from J, leaving 9 bases between them. The CDR3 spells CASVGGSGNTIYF. DNA for the CDR3: TGTGCCAGCGTGGGGGGATCTGGAAACACCATATATTTT.

The chain uses TRBV29-1 and TRBJ1-2; D gene unclear. Per germline, CDR1 SQVTM and CDR2 ANQGSEA. Trimming stripped 6 bases from V and 3 bases from J, with 17 bases between. The CDR3 loop spans 14 amino acids. The CDR3 nucleotides are TGCAGCGTAGTTCGGGTGCCTAGAGACTATGGCTACACCTTC. It is translated as CSVVRVPRDYGYTF.

The gene calls are TRBV5-1 and TRBJ2-5, with TRBD2 identical over 8 bases. Losses at the gene ends were 4 bases for V and 4 bases for J; bases not matched to a gene: 6. The CDR3 spans 14 residues. Germline values: CDR1 SGHRS, CDR2 YFSETQ. The CDR3 nucleotides read TGCGCCAGCAGCCGAGCGGGAGATAGAGAGACCCAGTACTTC. This codes for CASSRAGDRETQYF. Full variable domain (missing parts from reference TRBV5-1 and TRBJ2-5): KAGVTQTPRYLIKTRGQQVTLSCSPISGHRSVSWYQQTPGQGLQFLFEYFSETQRNKGNFPGRFSGRQFSNSRSEMNVSTLELGDSALYLCASSRAGDRETQYFGPGTRLLVL.

The V call is TRBV20-1, the J call TRBJ2-1; 7 bases align to TRBD1. This CDR3 has 11 residues. V lost 5 bases, J lost 8 bases, and 3 bases stayed unmatched. Germline lookup yields CDR1 DFQATT and CDR2 SNEGSKA (reference sequence). This CDR3 is CSAVQGYEQFF. The CDR3 bases are TGCAGTGCTGTACAGGGGTATGAGCAGTTCTTC.

This clonotype has just one count. J is TRBJ2-1 and V is TRBV7-6, with D possibly being TRBD2 (6 bases). V was clipped by 5 bases and J by 7 bases, with 18 bases between them. Germline values: CDR1 SGHVS, CDR2 FNYEAQ. The CDR3 runs to 15 residues. The CDR3 coding sequence is TGTGCCAGCAGCGACCGCGGGACCCCAAGGAATGAGCAGTTCTTC. This codes for CASSDRGTPRNEQFF. Full variable domain (remainder filled in from reference TRBV7-6 and TRBJ2-1): GAGVSQSPRYKVTKRGQDVALRCDPISGHVSLYWYRQALGQGPEFLTYFNYEAQQDKSGLPNDRFSAERPEGSISTLTIQRTEQRDSAMYRCASSDRGTPRNEQFFGPGTRLTVL.

This clonotype was picked up many times. V is TRBV27 and J is TRBJ2-7; no firm D call. The CDR3 contains 11 residues. From germline, CDR1 is MNHEY and CDR2 SMNVEV (reference sequence). V was trimmed by 6 bases and J by 7 bases, leaving 10 bases between them. CDR3 sequence (DNA): TGTGCCAGCAGCTCCACCGGAGAGCAGTACTTC. This translates into CASSSTGEQYF.

This clonotype has only a few counts. V gene TRBV7-9 combines with J gene TRBJ2-1; TRBD2 matches 9 bases. Germline V CDR1 and CDR2: SEHNR, FQNEAQ (reference sequence). V trimming: 5 bases; J trimming: 0 bases; junction bases outside the gene matches: 14. The CDR3 runs 19 residues. The DNA of the CDR3 is TGTGCCAGCAGCGCAACCCCCGGGACTAGCTCAGACTCCTACAATGAGCAGTTCTTC. This codes for CASSATPGTSSDSYNEQFF.

This clonotype was recorded at least ten times. V usage is TRBV30 and J usage is TRBJ1-5, with a tentative D call TRBD1 (5 bases). Trimming shortened V by 3 bases and J by 1 base, and 13 bases separated the two germline ends. Germline CDR1 reads GTSNPN; CDR2 reads SVGIG (reference sequence). The CDR3 is 15 amino acids. The chain's CDR3 is CAWSEGTLSNQPQHF. DNA for the CDR3: TGTGCCTGGAGCGAAGGGACTTTGAGCAATCAGCCCCAGCATTTT.

Comments on this clonotype: A much bigger clone sits one base away, suggesting this may be a read error. The chain employs TRBV11-2 and TRBJ1-3; tentative D call: TRBD1 (5 bases). Germline V gene sequence: CDR1 SGHAT, CDR2 FQNNGV. The V and J ends lost 5 bases and 2 bases respectively, with 10 bases between them. This CDR3 contains 14 residues. The chain's CDR3 is CASSRGAAGNTIYF. Here the CDR3 DNA reads TGTGCCAGCAGCCGAGGGGCAGCTGGAAACACCATATATTTT.

The rearrangement links TRBV12-3 or TRBV12-4 to TRBJ1-6; unclear D gene. The CDR3 length is 14 residues. V was clipped by 1 base and J by 5 bases, with 6 bases between them. The CDR3 nucleotides read TGTGCCAGCAGTTTAGGGAGACATAATTCACCCCTCCACTTT. Protein: CASSLGRHNSPLHF.

The V gene is TRBV4-3, the J gene TRBJ2-2; a possible D gene is TRBD1 (6 bases). Trimming took 0 bases from V and 12 from J, leaving 17 bases between them. Germline-derived CDR1 and CDR2 are LGHNA and YSLEER. The CDR3 is 15 residues long. The CDR3 loop reads CASSQDITQGLQLFF. Written as DNA, the CDR3 is TGCGCCAGCAGCCAAGATATTACACAGGGTTTGCAGCTGTTTTTT.